One and the same sample provided the 25 T cell receptor beta chains below, sequenced in a study of shared clonotypes between healthy human individuals. The method was immunoSEQ multiplex PCR; TCRdb's version includes in-frame clones alone and lacks a portion of them. The data hold 1.5 million to 2.5 million clones, with about 95% observed a single time. The naive CD8 subset, CD45RO-negative cells positively selected for CCR7, excluded terminally differentiated effector memory CD45RA+ cells. The sample taken for sequencing was naive CD8+ T cells sorted from blood. These TCRs come from a man younger than 35 in good health.

The rearrangement joins TRBV14 to TRBJ2-3; tentative D call: TRBD2 (5 bases). Germline CDR1 and CDR2: SGHDN and FVKESK. CDR3 length: 16 amino acids. V was clipped by 0 bases and J by 4 bases, with 14 bases between them. CDR3 in DNA: TGTGCCAGCAGCCAAGATCCCCGGGATTCGCCAGATACGCAGTATTTT. Translated, it gives CASSQDPRDSPDTQYF.

The rearrangement links TRBV15 to TRBJ2-4, with a weak D call TRBD2 (6 bases). The germline V and J ends were trimmed by 6 bases and 2 bases, with 17 bases remaining between them. Germline V gene data show CDR1 as LNHNV and CDR2 as YYDKDF (reference sequence). The CDR3 consists of 16 residues. CDR3 nucleotide sequence: TGTGCCACCAGGGGCGGGGCCACAGCGTCCAAAAACATTCAGTACTTC. Protein: CATRGGATASKNIQYF.

The rearrangement links TRBV5-6 to TRBJ2-7, with a possible D match to TRBD1 (5 bases). Germline values: CDR1 SGHDT, CDR2 YYEEEE. This CDR3 spans 12 amino acids. V was trimmed by 4 bases and J by 3 bases, leaving 8 bases between them. In DNA, the CDR3 is TGTGCCAGCAGCCATCAGGGCTACGAGCAGTACTTC. Protein: CASSHQGYEQYF.

The chain uses TRBV7-9 and TRBJ2-5; D tentatively fits TRBD1 or TRBD2 (5 bases each). Germline assignment: CDR1 SEHNR and CDR2 FQNEAQ (reference sequence). The CDR3 length is 15 residues. Trimming took 7 bases from V and 5 from J, leaving 20 bases between them. CDR3 bases: TGTGCCAGCACCAGCCATAGGGACCCCTCGGAGACCCAGTACTTC. This codes for CASTSHRDPSETQYF. Based on the CDR3 plus reference TRBV7-9 and TRBJ2-5, the full variable domain is DTGVSQNPRHKITKRGQNVTFRCDPISEHNRLYWYRQTLGQGPEFLTYFQNEAQLEKSRLLSDRFSAERPKGSFSTLEIQRTEQGDSAMYLCASTSHRDPSETQYFGPGTRLLVL.

V is TRBV10-3 and J is TRBJ2-7; TRBD1 aligns across 8 bases. The germline V gene has CDR1 ENHRY and CDR2 SYGVKD. V shed 3 bases and J 7 bases; nucleotides not matched to a gene: 8. The length of the CDR3 is 14 residues. DNA of the CDR3: TGTGCCATCAGTGACCGGACAGGGTTGTGGGAGCAGTACTTC. Translating it yields CAISDRTGLWEQYF.

This chain uses TRBV6-5 with TRBJ2-7; D uncertain. The germline V and J ends were trimmed by 2 bases and 4 bases, with 15 bases remaining between them. The CDR3 covers 15 residues. Germline values: CDR1 MNHEY, CDR2 SVGAGI. In DNA, the CDR3 is TGTGCCAGCAGTTACGTTTCCGGGTCCCCATACGAGCAGTACTTC. This sequence encodes CASSYVSGSPYEQYF.

The chain has TRBV28 and TRBJ2-5; TRBD2 agrees at 12 bases. CDR3 length: 22 amino acids. Germline values: CDR1 MDHEN, CDR2 SYDVKM. Losses at the gene ends were 4 bases for V and 2 bases for J; bases not matched to a gene: 23. This CDR3 is CASSSPSSLDRLAGDLQETQYF. Here the CDR3 DNA reads TGTGCCAGCAGTTCTCCATCATCTCTTGATAGACTAGCGGGGGACCTTCAAGAGACCCAGTACTTC.

The count of this clone is one. This rearrangement joins TRBV6-5 to TRBJ1-1; no clear D gene. The CDR3 has 12 amino acids. Germline V gene lookup returns CDR1 MNHEY and CDR2 SVGAGI. Trimming removed 4 bases at V and 8 bases at J, with 11 bases between. CDR3 loop: CASSFMRGEAFF. The CDR3 region has the DNA TGTGCCAGCAGTTTCATGCGTGGGGAAGCTTTCTTT.

V and J are TRBV4-1 and TRBJ1-1; 8 bases are a match to TRBD1. V lost 1 base to trimming and J lost 4 bases; unmatched junction nucleotides: 8. CDR1 MGHRA and CDR2 YSYEKL come from the germline V gene. The CDR3 covers 16 residues. In DNA, the CDR3 is TGCGCCAGCAGCCAAGCAGGGGGCGTTTTTATCACTGAAGCTTTCTTT. It translates to CASSQAGGVFITEAFF.

The rearrangement links TRBV5-4 to TRBJ2-2, with 7 bases fitting TRBD2. CDR1 and CDR2 (germline): SGHNT, YYREEE (reference sequence). With 6 bases clipped from V and 4 bases from J, the junction kept 9 bases outside the gene matches. The CDR3 runs 15 residues. The CDR3 spells CASIESGAGTGELFF. CDR3 in DNA: TGTGCCAGCATCGAGAGCGGGGCGGGCACCGGGGAGCTGTTTTTT. Together with reference TRBV5-4 and TRBJ2-2, the CDR3 gives the full variable domain: ETGVTQSPTHLIKTRGQQVTLRCSSQSGHNTVSWYQQALGQGPQFIFQYYREEENGRGNFPPRFSGLQFPNYSSELNVNALELDDSALYLCASIESGAGTGELFFGEGSRLTVL.

This rearrangement joins TRBV7-8 to TRBJ1-1; D is uncertain. This CDR3 region has 15 residues. Per germline, CDR1 SGHVS and CDR2 FQNEAQ. The ends were cut back, 1 base at V and 1 base at J, with 10 bases in the middle. The CDR3 DNA reads TGTGCCAGCAGCTTAGATTGGGCGGAGAACACTGAAGCTTTCTTT. Its translation: CASSLDWAENTEAFF.

This clone has a single count. This rearrangement joins TRBV10-3 to TRBJ2-7, with a possible D match to TRBD1 (6 bases). V lost 5 bases and J 2 bases, leaving 10 bases between the germline ends. This CDR3 has 13 residues. Germline V gene lookup returns CDR1 ENHRY and CDR2 SYGVKD. This CDR3 reads CAISPDRTYEQYF. The CDR3, as DNA: TGTGCCATCAGTCCCGACAGGACCTACGAGCAGTACTTC.

V usage is TRBV4-1 and J usage is TRBJ2-2; the match to TRBD2 covers 7 bases. This CDR3 has 15 residues. V lost 4 bases and J lost 1; bases outside the gene matches: 3. CDR1 is MGHRA, CDR2 YSYEKL, per germline. CDR3 amino acids: CASSLRGGNTGELFF. In nucleotides, the CDR3 is TGCGCCAGCAGCCTCCGCGGGGGGAACACCGGGGAGCTGTTTTTT.

For this clone: Different DNA sequences within this sample yield the same CDR3. The V and J genes are TRBV28 and TRBJ2-7; D ambiguous. The ends were cut back, 3 bases at V and 6 bases at J, with 6 bases in the middle. Germline V lookup: CDR1 MDHEN, CDR2 SYDVKM. The CDR3 loop spans 11 amino acids. CDR3 loop: CASSLGGEQYF. The CDR3, as DNA: TGTGCCAGCAGTTTGGGCGGCGAGCAGTACTTC.

This chain uses TRBV27 with TRBJ1-4; perhaps TRBD1 as D (6 bases). The ends were cut back, 4 bases at V and 1 base at J, with 19 bases in the middle. This CDR3 spans 18 amino acids. Germline-derived CDR1 and CDR2 are MNHEY and SMNVEV (reference sequence). The CDR3 sequence: CASSSLGLGRGTNEKLFF. CDR3 DNA sequence: TGTGCCAGCAGTTCACTAGGTCTCGGCAGGGGAACTAATGAAAAACTGTTTTTT. Complete variable domain (other parts from reference TRBV27 and TRBJ1-4): EAQVTQNPRYLITVTGKKLTVTCSQNMNHEYMSWYRQDPGLGLRQIYYSMNVEVTDKGDVPEGYKVSRKEKRNFPLILESPSPNQTSLYFCASSSLGLGRGTNEKLFFGSGTQLSVL.

Notes on this clone: Other nucleotide sequences in the sample specify the same CDR3. V usage is TRBV10-2 and J usage is TRBJ2-7, with TRBD1 identical over 7 bases. J was trimmed by 4 bases and V by 0 bases; bases with no gene match: 0. CDR1 WSHSY and CDR2 SAAADI come from the germline V gene. The CDR3 runs 13 residues. The CDR3 DNA follows: TGCGCCAGCAGTGAGTCGACAGGGTACGAGCAGTACTTC. This gives the protein CASSESTGYEQYF.

Points on this clone: Distinct nucleotide sequences in the sample also encode this CDR3. The chain employs TRBV7-9 and TRBJ1-1; D remains unclear. This CDR3 is built from 11 residues. Germline CDR1 is SEHNR and CDR2 is FQNEAQ (reference sequence). V was cut by 3 bases and J by 8 bases, with 7 bases left in between. The CDR3 DNA reads as TGTGCCAGCAGCTTGGGAACGGAAGCTTTCTTT. Its protein product is CASSLGTEAFF. The full variable domain, with the rest looked up from reference TRBV7-9 and TRBJ1-1, is DTGVSQNPRHKITKRGQNVTFRCDPISEHNRLYWYRQTLGQGPEFLTYFQNEAQLEKSRLLSDRFSAERPKGSFSTLEIQRTEQGDSAMYLCASSLGTEAFFGQGTRLTVV.

The gene calls are TRBV4-3 and TRBJ2-3, with a tentative D call TRBD2 (5 bases). With 4 bases removed from V and 2 bases from J, the gap between germline ends came to 13 bases. CDR1 and CDR2 from the germline V gene are LGHNA and YSLEER. The CDR3 is made up of 15 amino acids. The CDR3 DNA sequence: TGCGCCAGCAGCCGCCTGACTACATTCACAGATACGCAGTATTTT. This codes for CASSRLTTFTDTQYF.

The V gene is TRBV27, the J gene TRBJ2-3; 12 bases agree with TRBD1. CDR1 and CDR2 (germline): MNHEY, SMNVEV (reference sequence). The CDR3 has 17 residues. V was clipped by 5 bases and J by 2 bases; unmatched bases: 8. The CDR3 spells CASSQPPGQGATDTQYF. CDR3 coding DNA: TGTGCCAGCAGTCAACCCCCGGGACAGGGGGCCACAGATACGCAGTATTTT.

As regards this clone: The junction differs from germline at one of its ends, possibly a read error. The V and J genes are TRBV2 and TRBJ1-6; 7 bases agree with TRBD1. This CDR3 contains 18 residues. CDR1 and CDR2 (germline): SNHLY, FYNNEI. The CDR3 reads CASSEIPGTEENNSALHF. The DNA for the CDR3 is TGTGCCAGCAGTGAAATCCCCGGGACAGAAGAAAACAATTCAGCCCTCCACTTT.

With respect to this clone: This specimen includes other DNA sequences encoding the same CDR3. The rearrangement links TRBV27 to TRBJ2-7; the D is unclear. Germline assignment: CDR1 MNHEY and CDR2 SMNVEV (reference sequence). The CDR3 extends over 13 amino acids. Trimming took off 2 bases at V and 0 bases at J, with 5 bases between the two ends. The CDR3 bases are TGTGCCAGCAGTTTACCCAGCTCCTACGAGCAGTACTTC. Amino acids: CASSLPSSYEQYF.

Remarks on this clone: At the DNA level, this CDR3 is encoded by other sequences in the same sample as well. The chain recombines TRBV5-1 with TRBJ2-7; either TRBD1 or TRBD2 may fit D (5 bases each). Trimming stripped 0 bases from V and 3 bases from J, with 7 bases between. The CDR3 runs to 13 residues. CDR1 is SGHRS and CDR2 is YFSETQ in the germline V gene. CDR3 nucleotides: TGCGCCAGCAGCTTGGTGAGGGGCTACGAGCAGTACTTC. It specifies CASSLVRGYEQYF. Full variable domain (missing parts from reference TRBV5-1 and TRBJ2-7): KAGVTQTPRYLIKTRGQQVTLSCSPISGHRSVSWYQQTPGQGLQFLFEYFSETQRNKGNFPGRFSGRQFSNSRSEMNVSTLELGDSALYLCASSLVRGYEQYFGPGTRLTVT.

On this clone: A read error may account for a junction end that differs from germline. J is TRBJ2-3 and V is TRBV27, with 9 nucleotides matching TRBD2. The CDR3 totals 15 residues. Germline V gene lookup returns CDR1 MNHEY and CDR2 SMNVEV (reference sequence). The CDR3 sequence: CASSLYGTSIDTQYF. DNA of the CDR3: TGTGCCAGCAGTTTATATGGGACTAGCATAGATACGCAGTATTTT.

The CDR3 nucleotides read TGCGCCAGCAGCCAAGATCCTAGTAACGGGGTGGGAAACACCATATATTTT. It yields the protein CASSQDPSNGVGNTIYF. V usage is TRBV4-3 and J usage is TRBJ1-3; D uncertain. V was shortened by 0 bases and J by 4 bases, with 16 bases between the two germline ends. Germline-derived CDR1 and CDR2 are LGHNA and YSLEER. The CDR3 length is 17 residues.

Turning to this clone: The sample carries other DNA sequences with the same CDR3. The chain employs TRBV27 and TRBJ2-7, with TRBD2 identical over 8 bases. Germline assignment: CDR1 MNHEY and CDR2 SMNVEV (reference sequence). With 2 bases clipped from V and 4 bases from J, the junction kept 4 bases outside the gene matches. The CDR3 loop spans 14 amino acids. As DNA, the CDR3 is TGTGCCAGCAGTTTAACGGGGGGGTCTTACGAGCAGTACTTC. Translating gives CASSLTGGSYEQYF.